These 23 T cell receptor beta chains were sequenced from one sample in a study of T-cell reconstitution after alpha-beta-depleted transplantation in children. Unique molecular identifiers were incorporated when the TCRbeta library was constructed. MiXCR, applied by TCRdb to the PCR reads, yields one record per CDR3 protein. Of 490,000 or so distinct CDR3 sequences in the sample, 10% were seen once. The sequencing used PBMCs, collected before TCRalphabeta/CD19-depleted stem cell transplant. Receptors originate from a child aged 2-15 years with inherited bone marrow failure, due to receive a stem cell transplant.

There are a few counts of this clonotype. The chain combines TRBV13 with TRBJ1-5; 7 bases match TRBD1. CDR1 and CDR2 (germline): PRHDT, FYEKMQ (reference sequence). The CDR3 length is 14 residues. The junction had 3 bases not matched to a gene; V was cut back by 4 bases and J by 3 bases. CDR3 sequence reads: CASSSDRANQPQHF. Here the CDR3 DNA reads TGTGCCAGCAGCTCCGACAGGGCCAATCAGCCCCAGCATTTT.

The table lists this clonotype with many counts. In DNA form, the CDR3 reads TGCAGTGCTAGAGGGACTAGCTCCTCGCCCTCCTACAATGAGCAGTTCTTC. Amino acids: CSARGTSSSPSYNEQFF. The chain is built from TRBV20-1 and TRBJ2-1, with TRBD2 matching 8 bases. CDR1 is DFQATT, CDR2 SNEGSKA, per germline (reference sequence). V shed 1 base, J shed 0 bases, and the junction held 8 bases outside the gene matches. The CDR3 runs to 17 residues.

This clonotype has ten or more counts. Here the CDR3 reads CASSPLGGGRPDTQYF. The CDR3 nucleotides are TGTGCCAGCAGTCCCCTGGGGGGAGGCCGGCCAGATACGCAGTATTTT. V usage is TRBV6-1 and J usage is TRBJ2-3, with a possible D match to TRBD2 (6 bases). V was pared by 5 bases and J by 4 bases, with 19 bases between. The CDR3 is made up of 16 amino acids. The germline V gene encodes CDR1 MNHNS and CDR2 SASEGT.

This clonotype was seen repeatedly, ten times or more. The CDR3 DNA reads as TGTGCCACCACCCCCCGGGGGAACGATGAGCAGTTCTTC. It is translated as CATTPRGNDEQFF. The gene calls are TRBV24-1 and TRBJ2-1, with D perhaps TRBD2 (6 bases). The V and J ends lost 8 bases and 8 bases respectively, with 15 bases between them. This CDR3 spans 13 amino acids. The germline V gene has CDR1 KGHDR and CDR2 SFDVKD.

This clonotype was observed many times. V and J are TRBV28 and TRBJ2-7, with 9 bases identical to TRBD2. This CDR3 contains 20 residues. V trimming: 3 bases; J trimming: 5 bases; junction bases outside the gene matches: 23. The germline gives CDR1 MDHEN, CDR2 SYDVKM. The CDR3 region is CASSFFWASGFGGREDEQYF. CDR3 DNA sequence: TGTGCCAGCAGTTTTTTTTGGGCGTCGGGATTTGGCGGGAGGGAAGACGAGCAGTACTTC.

J is TRBJ2-3 and V is TRBV20-1; TRBD2 aligns across 11 bases. CDR1 is DFQATT, CDR2 SNEGSKA, per germline (reference sequence). Trimming removed 0 bases from V and 7 bases from J; junction bases left unmatched: 12. The CDR3 extends over 17 amino acids. This CDR3 is CSARDRLAGTQLNTQYF. CDR3 DNA: TGCAGTGCTAGAGACCGACTAGCGGGGACACAACTGAATACGCAGTATTTT.

This clonotype has a count of ten or more. V usage is TRBV4-3 and J usage is TRBJ2-1; D not resolved. The CDR3 contains 15 residues. Trimming removed 0 bases from V and 3 bases from J, with 9 bases in between. Per germline, CDR1 LGHNA and CDR2 YSLEER. The CDR3 region has the DNA TGCGCCAGCAGCCAAGAGGCGGAAAACTACAATGAGCAGTTCTTC. Translated, it gives CASSQEAENYNEQFF.

In this sample, this clonotype turned up many times. This chain connects TRBV6-1 to TRBJ1-4, with 7 bases that match TRBD1. The CDR3 spans 13 residues. Germline V gene sequence: CDR1 MNHNS, CDR2 SASEGT. J gave up 8 bases and V 6 bases, and 6 bases lay outside the gene matches. The CDR3: CASRDRVGEKLFF. CDR3 in DNA: TGTGCCAGCAGAGACAGGGTCGGGGAAAAACTGTTTTTT.

This clonotype was counted many times. The V and J genes are TRBV7-9 and TRBJ1-4; no clear D. This CDR3 is 14 amino acids long. CDR1 SEHNR and CDR2 FQNEAQ come from the germline V gene (reference sequence). V lost 7 bases to trimming and J lost 3 bases, with 12 bases between them. CDR3 nucleotide sequence: TGTGCCAGCACCGCACAGAGGGCTAATGAAAAACTGTTTTTT. Translated: CASTAQRANEKLFF. The full variable domain, completed using reference TRBV7-9 and TRBJ1-4, is DTGVSQNPRHKITKRGQNVTFRCDPISEHNRLYWYRQTLGQGPEFLTYFQNEAQLEKSRLLSDRFSAERPKGSFSTLEIQRTEQGDSAMYLCASTAQRANEKLFFGSGTQLSVL.

The table lists this clonotype with many counts. The chain is built from TRBV5-1 and TRBJ2-2; 11 bases fit TRBD2. Germline CDR1 and CDR2: SGHRS and YFSETQ. CDR3 length: 15 residues. With 4 bases clipped from V and 3 bases from J, the junction kept 2 bases outside the gene matches. CDR3 protein: CASSPGLADTGELFF. CDR3 nucleotide sequence: TGCGCCAGCAGCCCGGGACTAGCGGACACCGGGGAGCTGTTTTTT. Drawing the rest from reference TRBV5-1 and TRBJ2-2, the complete variable domain is KAGVTQTPRYLIKTRGQQVTLSCSPISGHRSVSWYQQTPGQGLQFLFEYFSETQRNKGNFPGRFSGRQFSNSRSEMNVSTLELGDSALYLCASSPGLADTGELFFGEGSRLTVL.

The table lists this clonotype with many counts. J is TRBJ1-2 and V is TRBV12-3 or TRBV12-4; 8 nucleotides agree with TRBD1. V was pared by 5 bases and J by 7 bases, with 12 bases of the junction left unmatched. The CDR3 has 15 amino acids. CDR3 amino acids: CASSPRSQGETGYTF. DNA for the CDR3: TGTGCCAGCAGTCCCCGGTCACAGGGGGAGACTGGCTACACCTTC.

V is TRBV12-3 or TRBV12-4 and J is TRBJ2-5, with TRBD2 identical over 7 bases. After removal of 2 bases from V and 1 base from J, the junction contained 4 bases not matched to a gene. This CDR3 contains 15 residues. CDR3 residues: CASSLYGGGQETQYF. As DNA, the CDR3 is TGTGCCAGCAGTTTATACGGCGGGGGCCAAGAGACCCAGTACTTC.

The table lists this clonotype with many counts. The rearrangement joins TRBV14 to TRBJ2-7; the D call may be TRBD1 or TRBD2 (5 bases each). Germline CDR1 is SGHDN and CDR2 is FVKESK. The CDR3 runs 13 residues. Trimming pared 4 bases from V and 7 bases from J, leaving 14 bases between. The CDR3 spells CASSPWGLREQYF. The DNA for the CDR3 is TGTGCCAGCAGCCCCTGGGGGTTGAGGGAGCAGTACTTC.

This sequence joins TRBV7-2 and TRBJ2-1, with TRBD2 identical over 16 bases. After removal of 0 bases from V and 7 bases from J, the junction contained 3 bases not matched to a gene. Per germline, CDR1 SGHTA and CDR2 FQGNSA. This CDR3 spans 17 amino acids. CDR3 nucleotide sequence: TGTGCCAGCAGCTTAGCGGGACTAGCGGGAGGGGAGAATGAGCAGTTCTTC. It encodes CASSLAGLAGGENEQFF.

The chain is built from TRBV10-3 and TRBJ1-2; maybe TRBD1 (5 bases). Trimming left V 11 bases short and J 2 bases short, with 12 bases between. Looked up from germline, CDR1 is ENHRY and CDR2 is SYGVKD. This CDR3 region has 12 residues. CDR3 sequence: CASGGTNYGYTF. For the CDR3, the DNA is TGTGCCTCTGGGGGAACCAACTATGGCTACACCTTC.

This clonotype was recorded at least ten times. This rearrangement joins TRBV29-1 to TRBJ1-1; D ambiguous. Germline values: CDR1 SQVTM, CDR2 ANQGSEA. V lost 7 bases and J lost 3, with 15 bases in between. The CDR3 is 13 residues long. The CDR3 DNA is TGCAGCGGACAAGGTGGAGGCGACACTGAAGCTTTCTTT. Encoded protein: CSGQGGGDTEAFF. The variable domain in full, with the rest retrieved from reference TRBV29-1 and TRBJ1-1, is SAVISQKPSRDICQRGTSLTIQCQVDSQVTMMFWYRQQPGQSLTLIATANQGSEATYESGFVIDKFPISRPNLTFSTLTVSNMSPEDSSIYLCSGQGGGDTEAFFGQGTRLTVV.

This clonotype was seen repeatedly, ten times or more. The chain recombines TRBV5-1 with TRBJ2-1; no reliable D call. V was cut by 0 bases and J by 1 base, with 8 bases left in between. The CDR3 runs 15 residues. The germline gives CDR1 SGHRS, CDR2 YFSETQ. As DNA, the CDR3 is TGCGCCAGCAGCTTGGGGGATTGGTCCTACAATGAGCAGTTCTTC. Its protein product is CASSLGDWSYNEQFF.

Concerning this clonotype: Just one base apart from a much larger clone, this may be a read error. J is TRBJ2-2 and V is TRBV12-3 or TRBV12-4, with D perhaps TRBD2 (5 bases). This CDR3 region has 13 residues. This chain's CDR3 is CASSLDRIGKLFF. CDR3 DNA: TGTGCCAGCAGTTTAGACAGAATCGGGAAGCTGTTTTTT.

CDR3 in amino acids: CASRQTGAPYEQYF. The CDR3 region has the DNA TGTGCCAGCAGACAAACAGGGGCCCCCTACGAGCAGTACTTC. The chain employs TRBV28 and TRBJ2-7, with 7 bases aligning to TRBD1. The CDR3 sequence is 14 residues long. Looked up from germline, CDR1 is MDHEN and CDR2 is SYDVKM. The V segment lost 6 bases and the J segment 2 bases; nucleotides outside the gene matches: 7. The full variable domain, completed using reference TRBV28 and TRBJ2-7, is DVKVTQSSRYLVKRTGEKVFLECVQDMDHENMFWYRQDPGLGLRLIYFSYDVKMKEKGDIPEGYSVSREKKERFSLILESASTNQTSMYLCASRQTGAPYEQYFGPGTRLTVT.

This clonotype was counted many times. This chain connects TRBV27 to TRBJ2-3; maybe TRBD2 (6 bases). The CDR3 is made up of 15 amino acids. Germline V gene sequence: CDR1 MNHEY, CDR2 SMNVEV (reference sequence). V was trimmed by 6 bases and J by 2 bases, leaving 15 bases between them. The CDR3 sequence: CASSSGRGFTDTQYF. The CDR3, as DNA: TGTGCCAGCAGCAGTGGGCGGGGATTCACAGATACGCAGTATTTT.

This clonotype appeared many times. The DNA is omitted, as the CDR3 cannot be located on it reliably, and the CDR3 follows TCRdb's listing. The chain employs TRBV28 and TRBJ1-5. The CDR3 is 14 residues long, ends included. Germline V gives CDR1 MDHEN, CDR2 SYDVKM. The CDR3 region is CASSFLENNQPQHF.

V and J are TRBV7-9 and TRBJ1-4; D might be TRBD1 (5 bases). The V gene lost 0 bases and the J gene lost 3 bases, with 8 bases spanning the gap. The length of the CDR3 is 15 residues. Germline assignment: CDR1 SEHNR and CDR2 FQNEAQ (reference sequence). As DNA, the CDR3 is TGTGCCAGCAGCTTAGCGGGGGGATCTAATGAAAAACTGTTTTTT. Protein: CASSLAGGSNEKLFF.

Ten or more counts support this clonotype. The chain links TRBV29-1 to TRBJ2-5; 9 bases fit TRBD1. The CDR3 spans 16 residues. The J segment lost 5 bases and the V segment lost 4 bases, leaving 14 bases of the junction unmatched. In germline, CDR1 is SQVTM, CDR2 ANQGSEA. CDR3 amino acids: CSVVGGRDRVVETQYF. The CDR3 DNA sequence: TGCAGCGTTGTTGGGGGGAGGGACAGGGTGGTGGAGACCCAGTACTTC.